The clone carrying this T cell receptor beta chain was counted at least ten times. Antigen unknown. Specified time point: newly diagnosed GD, antithyroid drugs for less than 3 months. TCR sequences were obtained from RNA taken from PBMCs. This entry belongs to a study of regulatory T cells in long-lasting Graves disease. In the study overall: Antithyroid drugs had been taken by newly diagnosed Graves' patients for under 3 months. Study results and caveats: Under persistent disease, TRBV28, TRBJ1-2 and TRBJ2-5 were used preferentially. Those with persistent disease had in common more public clonotypes (about 3,000) than new patients (roughly 1,000).

Researchers made TCR beta libraries by using iRepertoire HTBI primers and running Arm-PCR on CDR3 regions. Original handling: Across all samples, more than 60 TRBV segments and around 14 TRBJ segments were identified. MiXCR was run by TCRdb on the multiplex PCR reads, yielding one entry per CDR3 protein. For this entry, the V and J calls and clone size follow TCRdb and not the study's own pipeline. Of approximately 310,000 distinct CDR3 sequences detected, about a sixth appear once; the ten largest clones hold about 36%. The CDR3 totals 13 residues. The V end lost 6 bases, the J end lost 5 bases, and 10 bases lay between the germline ends. Germline values: CDR1 MDHEN, CDR2 SYDVKM.

This TCR was recovered from a female donor with Graves disease. This chain links TRBV28 with TRBJ2-2; D is ambiguous. Specimen: peripheral blood mononuclear cells (PBMCs), collected at new diagnosis, from a patient treated with antithyroid drugs. The CDR3 spells CASRLAQTGELFF. Here the CDR3 DNA reads TGTGCCAGCAGACTCGCCCAGACCGGGGAGCTGTTTTTT.